This TCR beta chain was recorded in a study of T cells in Graves' hyperthyroidism and ophthalmopathy. There were TCR beta CDR3 regions amplified from RNA transcripts. Primed by the HTBI set, a first-round RT-PCR was run on the TCR CDR3. A single record per CDR3 protein comes from TCRdb applying MiXCR to the multiplex PCR reads. The table records around 700,000 distinct CDR3 sequences, roughly 32% of them present only once. Unmatched junction bases numbered 3, after V lost 8 bases and J lost 4 bases. The CDR3 has 12 residues. Germline values: CDR1 ENHRY, CDR2 SYGVKD. The source material was blood. This TCR was sampled from a woman aged 40 to 50 with Graves' hyperthyroidism. The rearrangement uses TRBV10-3 and TRBJ2-3; TRBD1 agrees at 7 bases. The CDR3 here is CAIATGADTQYF. Here the CDR3 DNA reads TGTGCCATCGCCACAGGGGCAGATACGCAGTATTTT.